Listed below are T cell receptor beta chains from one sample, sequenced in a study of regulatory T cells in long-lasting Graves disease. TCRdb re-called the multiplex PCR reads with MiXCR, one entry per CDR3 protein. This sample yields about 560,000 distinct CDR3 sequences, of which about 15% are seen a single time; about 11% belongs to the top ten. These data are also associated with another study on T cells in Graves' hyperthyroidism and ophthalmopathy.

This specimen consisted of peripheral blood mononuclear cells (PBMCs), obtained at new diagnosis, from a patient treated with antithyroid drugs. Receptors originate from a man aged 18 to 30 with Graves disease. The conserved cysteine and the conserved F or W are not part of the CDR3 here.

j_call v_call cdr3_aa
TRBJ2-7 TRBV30 ASDRGLYEQY
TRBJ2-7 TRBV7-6 ASSPLDSGTAYEQY
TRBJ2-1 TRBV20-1 SARGGQGGGNEQF
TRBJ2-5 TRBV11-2 ASSLGTVIEGETQY
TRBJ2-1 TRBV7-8 ASMGGGNYNEQF
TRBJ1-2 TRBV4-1 ASSQDIRSRGVANYGYT
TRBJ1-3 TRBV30 AWSPTGGGNTIY
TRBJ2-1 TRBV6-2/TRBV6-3 ASTIMGDYNEQF
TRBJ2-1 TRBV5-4 AAGRDPNEQF
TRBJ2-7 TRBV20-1 SATKGLVTDEQY
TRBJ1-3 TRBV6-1 ASSDGVRNTIY
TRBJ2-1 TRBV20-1 SAPMAAILSQF
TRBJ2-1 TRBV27 ASSSLGVGNEQF
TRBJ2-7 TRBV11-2 ASSLEGLAGFEQY
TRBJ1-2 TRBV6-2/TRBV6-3 ASSAGGVLRYT
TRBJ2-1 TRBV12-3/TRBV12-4 ASSITLAEAYNEQF
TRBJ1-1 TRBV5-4 ASSWKGIPEAF